Below, one T cell receptor (beta chain) is given with its context. Its antigen is unidentified. The data were taken from a study of T cell responses to AZD1222 COVID-19 vaccine. Study-wide points: Donors in the cohort were predominantly white British and more often female, and clonal diversity was possibly underestimated. Regions 160-218 and 743-854 dominated among vaccine-associated CD4 TCRs spanning spike.

The CDR3 length is 12 residues. Germline CDR1 and CDR2: GTSNPN and SVGIG (reference sequence). Trimming took 1 base from V and 3 from J, leaving 7 bases between them. Clones were read by immunoSEQ multiplex PCR, and TCRdb kept only the in-frame ones, dropping some. This table has 73,000 or so clones, around 80% appearing once. The sample in question was peripheral blood, obtained 28 days after the second AZD1222 dose. V gene TRBV30 combines with J gene TRBJ2-7; D gene ambiguous. The source of this sequence is an adult who received the AZD1222 COVID-19 vaccine. The CDR3 DNA is TGTGCCTGGAGTGATGCGGACTACGAGCAGTACTTC. Translating gives CAWSDADYEQYF.